The 27 T cell receptor beta chains presented below share a single source sample, sequenced in a study of blood T cells in healthy people across ages. Combining a sample-barcoded 5' primer with a J-beta primer mix, a second PCR ran for roughly 6 to 12 cycles. TCRdb ran MiXCR on the 5' RACE reads and lists one entry per CDR3 protein. The sample has over 500,000 distinct CDR3 sequences, 25% to 35% seen once. These sequences were also reported in another study, on T cells of mothers and their children.

What was sequenced was blood. These receptors all stem from a boy aged 2 to 10 in good health.

As to this clonotype: This may be a read error, as it is one base from a much larger clone. The genes are TRBV6-6 and TRBJ1-2; 8 nucleotides match TRBD1. This CDR3 spans 11 amino acids. The V gene's germline CDR1 is MNHNY and CDR2 SVGAGI (reference sequence). Losses at the gene ends were 7 bases for V and 10 bases for J; bases not matched to a gene: 5. CDR3 in amino acids: CASNDRGLYTF. The CDR3 DNA reads TGTGCCAGCAATGACAGGGGACTCTACACCTTC.

In this sample, this clonotype turned up a few times. This chain links TRBV6-5 with TRBJ2-5; D may match TRBD1 or TRBD2 (6 bases each). The DNA matches TRBJ2-7 better at its end, which makes the J call doubtful. This CDR3 has 13 amino acids. Per the germline V gene, CDR1 is MNHEY and CDR2 is SVGAGI. CDR3 in amino acids: CASRRGLEYEQYF. The CDR3 DNA reads TGTGCCAGCAGACGGGGGCTAGAATACGAGCAGTACTTC.

The count of this clonotype is one. The gene calls are TRBV12-3 or TRBV12-4 and TRBJ2-5, with TRBD2 as a possible D gene (6 bases). The V and J ends lost 2 bases and 4 bases respectively, with 11 bases between them. There are 14 residues in the CDR3. The CDR3 nucleotides are TGTGCCAGCAGTTTAAGGAGAGCGGGAGAGACCCAGTACTTC. Translation gives CASSLRRAGETQYF.

This chain uses TRBV3-1 with TRBJ1-2, with unresolved D. The CDR3 is made up of 16 amino acids. The germline V and J ends were trimmed by 2 bases and 8 bases, with 21 bases remaining between them. Germline CDR1 reads LGHDT; CDR2 reads YNNKEL (reference sequence). CDR3 protein: CASSQWAAYRVEGYTF. The CDR3 nucleotides are TGTGCCAGCAGCCAATGGGCAGCCTACCGAGTGGAGGGCTACACCTTC.

This rearrangement joins TRBV5-6 to TRBJ1-1; a weak D match, TRBD1 (5 bases). The CDR3 loop spans 14 amino acids. CDR1 is SGHDT, CDR2 YYEEEE, per germline. V was trimmed by 1 base and J by 3 bases, leaving 10 bases between them. The CDR3 sequence is CASSLLGEDTEAFF. The CDR3 nucleotides read TGTGCCAGCAGCTTGCTGGGGGAGGACACTGAAGCTTTCTTT. Full variable domain (rest looked up from reference TRBV5-6 and TRBJ1-1): DAGVTQSPTHLIKTRGQQVTLRCSPKSGHDTVSWYQQALGQGPQFIFQYYEEEERQRGNFPDRFSGHQFPNYSSELNVNALLLGDSALYLCASSLLGEDTEAFFGQGTRLTVV.

In this sample, this clonotype turned up a few times. The gene calls are TRBV27 and TRBJ1-2, with 8 positions matching TRBD1. This CDR3 is 15 amino acids long. Germline V gives CDR1 MNHEY, CDR2 SMNVEV (reference sequence). J lost 4 bases, V lost 4 bases, and 8 bases had no gene match. The CDR3 reads CASSSGQGETYGYTF. In nucleotides, the CDR3 is TGTGCCAGCAGTTCTGGACAGGGAGAAACCTATGGCTACACCTTC.

V usage is TRBV12-3 or TRBV12-4 and J usage is TRBJ2-5; D might be TRBD1 or TRBD2, each matching 5 bases. The V gene lost 1 base and the J gene lost 2 bases, with 11 bases spanning the gap. The CDR3 totals 15 residues. In DNA form, the CDR3 reads TGTGCCAGCAGTTTAGTGGGGGAAGGTCAAGAGACCCAGTACTTC. Translating gives CASSLVGEGQETQYF.

This clonotype was recorded a few times. The rearrangement links TRBV12-3 or TRBV12-4 to TRBJ2-1, with D perhaps matching TRBD2 (5 bases). The CDR3 extends over 11 amino acids. V was pared by 9 bases and J by 7 bases, with 10 bases between. The CDR3 here is CASGRGNEQFF. CDR3 coding DNA: TGTGCCAGTGGTCGAGGGAATGAGCAGTTCTTC.

In nucleotides, the CDR3 is TGTGCCAGCAGCAAAACCGGGACTAGTTACGATGAGCAGTTCTTC. Its protein product is CASSKTGTSYDEQFF. V and J are TRBV5-5 and TRBJ2-1; 8 nucleotides align to TRBD2. The CDR3 length is 15 residues. Germline V gene sequence: CDR1 SGHKS, CDR2 YYEKEE (reference sequence). Unmatched junction bases numbered 11, after V lost 4 bases and J lost 8 bases.

The V and J genes are TRBV12-3 or TRBV12-4 and TRBJ1-2; D ambiguous. Between the trimmed V and J ends, which lost 5 bases and 4 bases, there was a span of 11 bases. This CDR3 is built from 13 residues. This CDR3 reads CASSPDAFYGYTF. In DNA, the CDR3 is TGTGCCAGCAGTCCGGACGCCTTCTATGGCTACACCTTC.

This clonotype was seen more than once but under ten times. J is TRBJ1-2 and V is TRBV29-1, with 7 bases matching TRBD1. The CDR3 spans 12 residues. CDR1 and CDR2 from the germline V gene are SQVTM and ANQGSEA. V lost 7 bases and J lost 3; bases outside the gene matches: 5. The CDR3 DNA reads TGCAGCGGGACCAGGGGGGACTATGGCTACACCTTC. Its translation: CSGTRGDYGYTF.

This clonotype showed up just a few times. V is TRBV7-2 and J is TRBJ2-3, with D possibly being TRBD1 (5 bases). This CDR3 contains 16 residues. Trimming removed 5 bases from V and 4 bases from J, with 19 bases in between. From germline, CDR1 is SGHTA and CDR2 FQGNSA. The CDR3 nucleotides are TGTGCCAGCAGCGTCATAGGGGCCGGTGGGGCAGATACGCAGTATTTT. Its protein is CASSVIGAGGADTQYF.

The genes are TRBV12-3 or TRBV12-4 and TRBJ2-3, with 7 nucleotides matching TRBD2. The V and J ends lost 1 base and 9 bases, in that order; junction bases with no gene match: 10. The CDR3 length is 15 residues. CDR3 protein: CASSLVGGSLLTQYF. The CDR3 DNA is TGTGCCAGCAGTTTAGTGGGAGGGTCATTGCTGACGCAGTATTTT.

This clonotype appeared many times. The chain has TRBV3-1 and TRBJ1-1; no definite D call. V shed 3 bases and J shed 1 base, with 6 bases lying between them. Per germline, CDR1 LGHDT and CDR2 YNNKEL (reference sequence). CDR3 length: 13 residues. CDR3 protein: CASSQGGNTEAFF. CDR3 in DNA: TGTGCCAGCAGCCAGGGAGGGAACACTGAAGCTTTCTTT.

The count of this clonotype is one. The chain employs TRBV5-1 and TRBJ2-3, with unresolved D. Trimming removed 0 bases at V and 3 bases at J, with 17 bases between. This CDR3 comprises 17 residues. Germline CDR1 SGHRS, CDR2 YFSETQ. The CDR3 bases are TGCGCCAGCAGCTTGGCCGGGCGTAGACCCCCTACAGATACGCAGTATTTT. It encodes CASSLAGRRPPTDTQYF.

This clonotype turned up a few times. The rearrangement uses TRBV4-3 and TRBJ1-2; a weak D match, TRBD1 (6 bases). CDR3 size: 16 residues. V lost 0 bases and J lost 2, with 13 bases in between. The germline CDR1 and CDR2 sequences are LGHNA and YSLEER. The CDR3: CASSQDLGTPNYGYTF. CDR3 bases: TGCGCCAGCAGCCAAGACCTCGGGACACCGAACTATGGCTACACCTTC.

Comment on this clonotype: An end of the junction differs from the germline gene, which may be a read error. The gene calls are TRBV12-3 or TRBV12-4 and TRBJ2-6; weak D call: TRBD1 (5 bases). CDR3 length equals 15 residues. Written as DNA, the CDR3 is TGTGCCAGCAGTTTTGACATCTCTGGGGCCAACGCCCTGACTTTC. Protein: CASSFDISGANALTF.

The genes are TRBV5-1 and TRBJ2-5; D is perhaps TRBD1 (6 bases). The J call is doubtful: the DNA matches TRBJ2-1 better. This CDR3 has 12 amino acids. Germline V gene sequence: CDR1 SGHRS, CDR2 YFSETQ. CDR3 sequence (DNA): TGCGCCAGCAGCGGGGGCAGCCAGGGGCAGTTCTTC. Its protein is CASSGGSQGQFF.

V and J are TRBV19 and TRBJ2-5; D perhaps matches TRBD1 (6 bases). The last part of the DNA fits TRBJ2-7 better; the J call may be wrong. Per germline, CDR1 LNHDA and CDR2 SQIVND (reference sequence). The CDR3 spans 15 residues. CDR3 sequence reads: CASSIMGAATDEQYF. CDR3 nucleotide sequence: TGTGCCAGTAGTATAATGGGGGCCGCAACTGACGAGCAGTACTTC.

The V and J genes are TRBV20-1 and TRBJ2-5; D not certain. The assigned J gene may be wrong: the sequence end matches TRBJ2-7 better. The germline CDR1 and CDR2 sequences are DFQATT and SNEGSKA (reference sequence). The length of the CDR3 is 13 residues. CDR3 coding DNA: TGCAGTGCTAGAGGGGCGGTCACCTACGAGCAGTACTTC. Translation gives CSARGAVTYEQYF.

This clonotype has more than one count but fewer than ten. V is TRBV5-6 and J is TRBJ2-7, with D maybe TRBD2 (5 bases). The J call may be mistaken, given a closer DNA end match to TRBJ2-5. This CDR3 contains 13 residues. CDR1 SGHDT and CDR2 YYEEEE come from the germline V gene. The DNA for the CDR3 is TGTGCCAGCAGCATGGGAGAGAGGGAGACCCAGTACTTC. Residues: CASSMGERETQYF.

This clonotype was seen more than once but under ten times. V and J are TRBV6-5 and TRBJ2-5; 9 bases map to TRBD1. The junction had 6 bases not matched to a gene; V was cut back by 5 bases and J by 5 bases. This CDR3 has 14 residues. Germline lookup yields CDR1 MNHEY and CDR2 SVGAGI. The CDR3 DNA reads as TGTGCCAGCAGTCGGACAGGGGTCAGTGAGACCCAGTACTTC. Its protein product is CASSRTGVSETQYF.

This clonotype was counted a few times. The CDR3 protein is CASSWSGGLGKTQYF. CDR3 bases: TGTGCCAGCAGCTGGTCCGGGGGGCTGGGAAAGACCCAGTACTTC. The chain recombines TRBV7-9 with TRBJ2-5, with D possibly matching TRBD2 (7 bases). CDR1 and CDR2 (germline): SEHNR, FQNEAQ (reference sequence). V was clipped by 4 bases and J by 6 bases, with 18 bases between them. The CDR3 consists of 15 residues.

This clonotype appeared a few times. The chain combines TRBV2 with TRBJ1-1, with D hard to call. CDR3 length equals 16 residues. V lost 3 bases to trimming and J lost 0 bases, with 14 bases between them. CDR1 is SNHLY and CDR2 is FYNNEI in the germline V gene. The CDR3 region has the DNA TGTGCCAGCAGTGATGGGTCACTCTCCATGAACACTGAAGCTTTCTTT. Residues: CASSDGSLSMNTEAFF.

This clonotype was counted only a few times. The V and J genes are TRBV14 and TRBJ2-1, with 10 bases matching TRBD2. The J call is in doubt because the DNA end fits TRBJ2-5 better. The CDR3 is made up of 16 amino acids. Germline CDR1 and CDR2: SGHDN and FVKESK. CDR3 sequence: CASSLPSGGRQETQYF. CDR3 nucleotide sequence: TGTGCCAGCAGCCTCCCTAGCGGGGGCCGCCAAGAGACCCAGTACTTC.

This chain connects TRBV20-1 to TRBJ1-5; D might be TRBD1 (6 bases). The germline gives CDR1 DFQATT, CDR2 SNEGSKA (reference sequence). Trimming pared 6 bases from V and 1 base from J, leaving 22 bases between. This CDR3 spans 17 amino acids. DNA of the CDR3: TGCAGTGCCAGACCGAGGGGGGGTCAGGGGAGCAATCAGCCCCAGCATTTT. Its translation is CSARPRGGQGSNQPQHF.

This clonotype has more than one count but fewer than ten. This chain joins TRBV21-1 and TRBJ1-5; the table's TRBD1 call for D was not verified on the DNA. TRBV21-1 is labeled a pseudogene. There are 16 residues in the CDR3. This CDR3 reads CASSKGGSYSNQPQHF. The CDR3, as DNA: TGTGCCAGCAGCAAAGGGGGCAGTTATAGCAATCAGCCCCAGCATTTT.